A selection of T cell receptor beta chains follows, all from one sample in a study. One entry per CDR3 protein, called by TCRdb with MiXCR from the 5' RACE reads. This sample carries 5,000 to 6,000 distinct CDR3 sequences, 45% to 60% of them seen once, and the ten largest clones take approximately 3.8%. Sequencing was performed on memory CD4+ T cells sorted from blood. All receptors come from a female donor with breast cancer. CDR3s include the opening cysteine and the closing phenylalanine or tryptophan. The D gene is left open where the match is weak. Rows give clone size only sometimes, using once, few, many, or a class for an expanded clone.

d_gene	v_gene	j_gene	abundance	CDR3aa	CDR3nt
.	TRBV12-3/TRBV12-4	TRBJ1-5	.	CASSLRETPFNQPQHF	TGTGCCAGCAGCCTCCGGGAGACGCCCTTCAATCAGCCCCAGCATTTT
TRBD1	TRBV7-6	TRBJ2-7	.	CASSTQGQGEQYF	TGTGCCAGCAGCACCCAAGGACAGGGCGAGCAGTACTTC
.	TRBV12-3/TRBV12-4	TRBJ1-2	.	CASSLGTYYGYTF	TGTGCCAGCAGTCTCGGAACCTACTATGGCTACACCTTC
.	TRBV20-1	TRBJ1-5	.	CSASGGLANQPQHF	TGCAGTGCTAGTGGAGGGCTAGCCAATCAGCCCCAGCATTTT
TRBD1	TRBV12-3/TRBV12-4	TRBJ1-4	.	CASTLYRGDEKLFF	TGTGCCAGCACCCTGTACAGGGGTGATGAAAAACTGTTTTTT
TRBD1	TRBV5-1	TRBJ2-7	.	CASSQGARDRGSYEQYF	TGCGCCAGCAGCCAAGGGGCCCGAGACAGGGGCTCCTACGAGCAGTACTTC
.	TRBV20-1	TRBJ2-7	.	CSARYQHEQYF	TGCAGTGCTAGATACCAGCACGAGCAGTACTTC
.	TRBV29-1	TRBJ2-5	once	CSVGSVQEIQYF	TGCAGCGTTGGGTCGGTACAAGAGATCCAGTACTTC
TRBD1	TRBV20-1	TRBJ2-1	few	CSATGQGNEQFF	TGCAGTGCTACGGGACAGGGGAATGAGCAGTTCTTC
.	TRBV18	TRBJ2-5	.	CASSPRLRETQYF	TGTGCCAGCTCACCGCGGTTACGTGAGACCCAGTACTTC
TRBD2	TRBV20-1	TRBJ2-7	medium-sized	CSARSGAPYEQYF	TGCAGTGCTCGTAGCGGGGCCCCCTACGAGCAGTACTTC
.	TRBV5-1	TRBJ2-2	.	CASSLAWVANTGELFF	TGCGCCAGCAGCTTGGCCTGGGTCGCGAACACCGGGGAGCTGTTTTTT
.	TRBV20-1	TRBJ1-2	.	CSADLGRTNYNYIF	TGCAGTGCAGACTTGGGACGGACTAACTATAACTACATCTTC
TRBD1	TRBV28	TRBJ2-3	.	CASSSGGLSDTQYF	TGTGCCAGCAGTTCAGGGGGCCTCTCAGATACGCAGTATTTT
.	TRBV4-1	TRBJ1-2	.	CASSQGQGRGYGYTF	TGCGCCAGCAGCCAAGGGCAGGGGCGCGGCTATGGCTACACCTTC
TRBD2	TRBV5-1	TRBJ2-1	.	CASSFRLAGPKQFF	TGCGCCAGCAGCTTCAGACTAGCGGGCCCGAAGCAGTTCTTC
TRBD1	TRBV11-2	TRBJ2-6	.	CASSLARTGSPGANVLTF	TGTGCCAGCAGCTTAGCCCGGACAGGGTCCCCTGGGGCCAACGTCCTGACTTTC
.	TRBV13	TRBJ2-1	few	CASSLGRYRYNEQFF	TGTGCCAGCAGCTTAGGCCGTTACAGGTACAATGAGCAGTTCTTC
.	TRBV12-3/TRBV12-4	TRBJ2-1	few	CASSFNSVIVNEQFF	TGTGCCAGCAGTTTTAATTCGGTTATCGTCAATGAGCAGTTCTTC
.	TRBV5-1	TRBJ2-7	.	CASSLRSDSYEQYF	TGCGCCAGCAGCTTGCGCAGCGACTCCTACGAGCAGTACTTC
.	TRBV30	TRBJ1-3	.	CAWSQGFSGNTIYF	TGTGCCTGGAGTCAAGGCTTCTCTGGAAACACCATATATTTT
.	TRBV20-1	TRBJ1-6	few	CSARSGNNSPLHF	TGCAGTGCTAGGTCGGGAAATAATTCACCCCTCCACTTT
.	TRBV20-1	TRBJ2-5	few	CSASTAYQETQYF	TGCAGTGCTAGTACGGCGTACCAAGAGACCCAGTACTTC
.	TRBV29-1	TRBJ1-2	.	CSVGQGQNYGYTF	TGCAGCGTTGGGCAGGGACAAAACTATGGCTACACCTTC
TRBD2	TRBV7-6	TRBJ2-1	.	CASSLDRAGAYNEQFF	TGTGCCAGCAGCCTAGACCGAGCGGGGGCATACAATGAGCAGTTCTTC
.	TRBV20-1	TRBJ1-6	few	CSARGQAIGSPLHF	TGCAGTGCTAGAGGACAGGCTATAGGTTCACCCCTCCACTTT
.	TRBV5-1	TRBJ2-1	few	CASSPYPSSYNEQFF	TGCGCCAGCAGCCCTTACCCGAGCTCCTACAATGAGCAGTTCTTC
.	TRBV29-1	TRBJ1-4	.	CSVRVTGGNEKLFF	TGCAGCGTTCGAGTGACGGGGGGTAATGAAAAACTGTTTTTT
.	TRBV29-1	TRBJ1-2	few	CSVLGLGIWAGYTF	TGCAGCGTATTGGGGTTGGGGATTTGGGCTGGCTACACCTTC
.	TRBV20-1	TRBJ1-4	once	CSARHTFNEKLFF	TGCAGTGCTAGGCACACCTTTAATGAAAAACTGTTTTTT
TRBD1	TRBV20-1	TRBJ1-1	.	CSASGQLNTEAFF	TGCAGTGCGTCGGGACAGCTGAACACTGAAGCTTTCTTT
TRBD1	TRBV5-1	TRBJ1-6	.	CASSLAPNRGSPLHF	TGCGCCAGCAGCTTGGCCCCAAACAGGGGCTCACCCCTCCACTTT
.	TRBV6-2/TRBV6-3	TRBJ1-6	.	CASNYDRTRYTLHF	TGTGCCAGCAACTACGACAGGACCCGTTACACCCTCCACTTT
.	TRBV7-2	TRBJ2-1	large	CASSLKQAYNEQFF	TGTGCCAGCAGCTTAAAACAGGCCTACAATGAGCAGTTCTTC
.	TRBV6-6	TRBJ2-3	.	CASSGTTDSTDTQYF	TGTGCCAGCAGTGGAACGACGGACTCCACAGATACGCAGTATTTT
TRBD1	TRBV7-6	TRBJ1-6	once	CASSLNYGQGTSYNSPLHF	TGTGCCAGCAGCTTAAATTATGGACAGGGAACCTCCTATAATTCACCCCTCCACTTT
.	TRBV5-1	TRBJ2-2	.	CASSLDRRFGELFF	TGCGCCAGCAGCTTGGATCGACGGTTCGGGGAGCTGTTTTTT
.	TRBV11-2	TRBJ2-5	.	CASSLNRETQYF	TGTGCCAGCAGCTTAAATAGAGAGACCCAGTACTTC
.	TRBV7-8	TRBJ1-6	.	CASSPPGGGSPLHF	TGTGCCAGCAGCCCCCCTGGGGGCGGTTCACCCCTCCACTTT
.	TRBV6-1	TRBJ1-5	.	CASSEGDQPQHF	TGTGCCAGCAGTGAAGGCGATCAGCCCCAGCATTTT
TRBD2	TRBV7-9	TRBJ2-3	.	CASMLAGGYTQYF	TGTGCCAGCATGCTAGCGGGAGGTTATACGCAGTATTTT
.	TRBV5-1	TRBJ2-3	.	CASSSRQGTDTQYF	TGCGCCAGCAGCAGCAGACAGGGCACAGATACGCAGTATTTT
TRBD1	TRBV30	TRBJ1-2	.	CALDRGLNGYTF	TGTGCCCTAGACAGGGGGCTGAATGGCTACACCTTC
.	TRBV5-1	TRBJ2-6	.	CASSPRGPGANVLTF	TGCGCCAGCAGCCCCCGTGGGCCTGGGGCCAACGTCCTGACTTTC
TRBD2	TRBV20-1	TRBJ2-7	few	CSATGTSGGYEQYF	TGCAGTGCAACCGGGACTAGCGGAGGATACGAGCAGTACTTC
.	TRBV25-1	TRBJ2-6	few	CASSGGQRSSGANVLTF	TGTGCCAGCAGTGGAGGACAGCGAAGCTCTGGGGCCAACGTCCTGACTTTC
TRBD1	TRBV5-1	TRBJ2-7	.	CASSSGQGTYEQYF	TGCGCCAGCAGCTCCGGACAGGGGACCTACGAGCAGTACTTC
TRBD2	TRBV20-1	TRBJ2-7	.	CSARGRGGGLREQYF	TGCAGTGCTAGGGGCCGGGGGGGAGGGTTGCGCGAGCAGTACTTC
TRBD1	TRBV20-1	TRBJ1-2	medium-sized	CSARNPGTGRDYGYTF	TGCAGTGCTAGAAACCCTGGGACAGGTCGTGACTATGGCTACACCTTC
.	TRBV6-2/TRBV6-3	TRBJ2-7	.	CASSWGATGSYEQYF	TGTGCCAGCAGTTGGGGGGCTACCGGCTCCTACGAGCAGTACTTC
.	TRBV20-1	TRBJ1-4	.	CSARNDRDTAKLFF	TGCAGTGCTAGAAATGACAGAGACACGGCAAAACTGTTTTTT